These 24 T cell receptor beta chains originate from one sample sequenced in a study of blood T cell repertoires in COVID-19. Sequencing was performed with immunoSEQ multiplex PCR; in TCRdb, only in-frame clones are kept and a portion is missing. In the table there are some 90,000 clones, 75% to 90% of which are singletons. The sample was peripheral blood. These receptor sequences come from a human donor in a cohort sampled during active COVID-19.

This chain connects TRBV19 to TRBJ2-3; 9 nucleotides match TRBD1. This CDR3 has 14 amino acids. Germline CDR1 reads LNHDA; CDR2 reads SQIVND (reference sequence). J gave up 8 bases and V 9 bases, and 12 bases lay outside the gene matches. The CDR3 loop is CASQYGTGRGTQYF. CDR3 DNA sequence: TGTGCCAGCCAGTATGGGACAGGGAGAGGTACGCAGTATTTT.

The J gene is TRBJ1-2, the V gene TRBV5-4; D not resolved. V was pared by 0 bases and J by 1 base, with 7 bases between. Germline assignment: CDR1 SGHNT and CDR2 YYREEE (reference sequence). This CDR3 is 14 amino acids long. The CDR3 coding sequence is TGTGCCAGCAGCTTGGACGGGGTTAACTATGGCTACACCTTC. Translation: CASSLDGVNYGYTF. Full variable domain (outside the CDR3, taken from reference TRBV5-4 and TRBJ1-2): ETGVTQSPTHLIKTRGQQVTLRCSSQSGHNTVSWYQQALGQGPQFIFQYYREEENGRGNFPPRFSGLQFPNYSSELNVNALELDDSALYLCASSLDGVNYGYTFGSGTRLTVV.

The chain uses TRBV28 and TRBJ2-7; weak D call: TRBD2 (5 bases). The germline V gene has CDR1 MDHEN and CDR2 SYDVKM. V lost 7 bases and J lost 7, with 14 bases in between. There are 12 residues in the CDR3. CDR3 bases: TGTGCCAGCACCCGGAGCCCGGGAGAGCAGTACTTC. Amino acids: CASTRSPGEQYF.

The chain links TRBV5-1 to TRBJ2-1; D gene unclear. Germline V gene lookup returns CDR1 SGHRS and CDR2 YFSETQ. The V and J ends lost 0 bases and 5 bases respectively, with 6 bases between them. The CDR3 has 13 amino acids. CDR3 nucleotides: TGCGCCAGCAGCTTGGGATCTAACAATGAGCAGTTCTTC. It codes for CASSLGSNNEQFF.

This chain joins TRBV9 and TRBJ2-7; weak D call: TRBD2 (5 bases). There are 14 residues in the CDR3. Germline lookup yields CDR1 SGDLS and CDR2 YYNGEE. Trimming took off 4 bases at V and 7 bases at J, with 18 bases between the two ends. The CDR3 here is CASSSGLAFVEQYF. The CDR3 nucleotides are TGTGCCAGCAGCTCAGGACTGGCTTTCGTGGAGCAGTACTTC.

This clone was counted a single time. The chain employs TRBV28 and TRBJ2-5; TRBD2 agrees at 7 bases. The CDR3 sequence is 16 residues long. CDR1 and CDR2 (germline): MDHEN, SYDVKM. V was clipped by 3 bases and J by 0 bases; unmatched bases: 7. The CDR3 DNA reads TGTGCCAGCAGTTTTCTGGCTAGCGGAAACCAAGAGACCCAGTACTTC. Its protein product is CASSFLASGNQETQYF.

The chain employs TRBV28 and TRBJ1-1; no reliable D call. CDR1 and CDR2 (germline): MDHEN, SYDVKM. The CDR3 has 14 residues. V was cut by 2 bases and J by 4 bases, with 11 bases left in between. The DNA of the CDR3 is TGTGCCAGCAGTTTAGGTCTAACCCTCACTGAAGCTTTCTTT. Encoded protein: CASSLGLTLTEAFF.

In this sample, this clone turned up once. The chain couples TRBV7-2 to TRBJ2-7, with TRBD2 matching 10 bases. Germline V gene lookup returns CDR1 SGHTA and CDR2 FQGNSA. The CDR3 loop spans 15 amino acids. The V gene end was trimmed by 6 bases and the J gene end by 1 base; junction bases not matched to a gene: 6. CDR3 nucleotides: TGTGCCAGCAGTCCGCCGGGACTAGCGTCCTACGAGCAGTACTTC. As protein: CASSPPGLASYEQYF. Complete variable domain (other parts from reference TRBV7-2 and TRBJ2-7): GAGVSQSPSNKVTEKGKDVELRCDPISGHTALYWYRQSLGQGLEFLIYFQGNSAPDKSGLPSDRFSAERTGGSVSTLTIQRTQQEDSAVYLCASSPPGLASYEQYFGPGTRLTVT.

The chain joins TRBV7-9 to TRBJ1-3; maybe TRBD1 (6 bases). Trimming removed 5 bases at V and 0 bases at J, with 11 bases between. The CDR3 is made up of 15 amino acids. Looked up from germline, CDR1 is SEHNR and CDR2 is FQNEAQ (reference sequence). CDR3 coding DNA: TGTGCCAGCAGCCGGGACACCTTCTCTGGAAACACCATATATTTT. Translation: CASSRDTFSGNTIYF. Together with reference TRBV7-9 and TRBJ1-3, the CDR3 gives the full variable domain: DTGVSQNPRHKITKRGQNVTFRCDPISEHNRLYWYRQTLGQGPEFLTYFQNEAQLEKSRLLSDRFSAERPKGSFSTLEIQRTEQGDSAMYLCASSRDTFSGNTIYFGEGSWLTVV.

For this clone: The same CDR3 also results from other DNA sequences found in this sample. The chain couples TRBV28 to TRBJ1-2; D unclear. With 8 bases removed from V and 2 bases from J, the gap between germline ends came to 6 bases. CDR3 size: 11 residues. Germline loops: CDR1 MDHEN, CDR2 SYDVKM. The CDR3 loop reads CASSENYGYTF. CDR3 in DNA: TGTGCCAGCTCCGAGAACTATGGCTACACCTTC.

The chain has TRBV6-5 and TRBJ2-6, with 8 bases lining up with TRBD1. Germline values: CDR1 MNHEY, CDR2 SVGAGI. This CDR3 region has 15 residues. V gave up 6 bases and J gave up 4 bases; unmatched junction bases: 5. The CDR3, as DNA: TGTGCCAGCAGGGCAGGGGGCGCAGGGGCCAACGTCCTGACTTTC. This codes for CASRAGGAGANVLTF.

The chain employs TRBV5-1 and TRBJ2-5; TRBD2 might be the D (5 bases). The CDR3 runs to 14 residues. V shed 1 base and J shed 2 bases, with 9 bases lying between them. CDR1 is SGHRS, CDR2 YFSETQ, per germline. CDR3 sequence: CASSLRGLQETQYF. DNA for the CDR3: TGCGCCAGCAGCTTGCGGGGTTTACAAGAGACCCAGTACTTC.

The J gene is TRBJ2-5, the V gene TRBV4-1, with 8 bases lining up with TRBD1. The length of the CDR3 is 14 residues. V trimming: 4 bases; J trimming: 4 bases; junction bases outside the gene matches: 5. Germline V gene data show CDR1 as MGHRA and CDR2 as YSYEKL. The CDR3 is CASSPWTGRETQYF. The CDR3 DNA sequence: TGCGCCAGCAGCCCTTGGACAGGGAGAGAGACCCAGTACTTC.

V is TRBV9 and J is TRBJ1-1; the match to TRBD1 covers 7 bases. The CDR3 totals 15 residues. Per germline, CDR1 SGDLS and CDR2 YYNGEE. V lost 6 bases, J lost 3 bases, and 11 bases stayed unmatched. CDR3 nucleotides: TGTGCCAGCACCCGAGGGGATACAGGGGACACTGAAGCTTTCTTT. This translates into CASTRGDTGDTEAFF. Drawing the rest from reference TRBV9 and TRBJ1-1, the complete variable domain is DSGVTQTPKHLITATGQRVTLRCSPRSGDLSVYWYQQSLDQGLQFLIQYYNGEERAKGNILERFSAQQFPDLHSELNLSSLELGDSALYFCASTRGDTGDTEAFFGQGTRLTVV.

The V gene is TRBV6-6, the J gene TRBJ2-2; a possible D gene is TRBD2 (5 bases). Trimming pared 8 bases from V and 0 bases from J, leaving 10 bases between. The CDR3 extends over 14 amino acids. CDR1 is MNHNY, CDR2 SVGAGI, per germline (reference sequence). CDR3 protein: CASSIASNTGELFF. The CDR3 DNA is TGTGCCAGCTCGATAGCGTCGAACACCGGGGAGCTGTTTTTT.

The V call is TRBV7-3, the J call TRBJ2-1; TRBD2 matches 10 bases. Germline lookup yields CDR1 SGHTA and CDR2 FQGTGA. The CDR3 contains 15 residues. Trimming removed 5 bases from V and 3 bases from J; junction bases left unmatched: 4. CDR3 bases: TGTGCCAGCAGCGCCGGACTAGCGGTCTACAATGAGCAGTTCTTC. This encodes CASSAGLAVYNEQFF.

In its sample, this clone was seen a few times. This chain uses TRBV6-5 with TRBJ1-2; 10 bases match TRBD1. Germline loops: CDR1 MNHEY, CDR2 SVGAGI. This CDR3 region has 16 residues. V dropped 2 bases and J dropped 4; count of bases not matched to a gene: 7. As DNA, the CDR3 is TGTGCCAGCAGTTACGCAAGACAGGGGGCAACCTATGGCTACACCTTC. This translates into CASSYARQGATYGYTF.

This clone was detected only a few times. The J gene is TRBJ2-7, the V gene TRBV20-1; 7 bases line up with TRBD2. The germline gives CDR1 DFQATT, CDR2 SNEGSKA (reference sequence). Losses at the gene ends were 3 bases for V and 6 bases for J; bases not matched to a gene: 11. The CDR3 runs to 14 residues. CDR3 sequence (DNA): TGCAGTGCTAGTGCGGGAGCCCCCGGCGCCGAGCAGTACTTC. It encodes CSASAGAPGAEQYF.

The V gene is TRBV18, the J gene TRBJ2-2; possibly TRBD1 for D (5 bases). The CDR3 runs 14 residues. The germline V gene encodes CDR1 KGHSH and CDR2 LQKENI. The V end was cut by 3 bases, the J end by 4 bases, with 9 bases between. The CDR3 region is CASSPPTVTGELFF. CDR3 sequence (DNA): TGTGCCAGCTCACCCCCGACAGTCACCGGGGAGCTGTTTTTT. The full variable domain, in which reference TRBV18 and TRBJ2-2 provide the parts outside the CDR3, is NAGVMQNPRHLVRRRGQEARLRCSPMKGHSHVYWYRQLPEEGLKFMVYLQKENIIDESGMPKERFSAEFPKEGPSILRIQQVVRGDSAAYFCASSPPTVTGELFFGEGSRLTVL.

This CDR3 reads CASSPAQQGIPGANVLTF. CDR3 nucleotides: TGTGCCAGCAGCCCCGCCCAACAGGGTATCCCTGGGGCCAACGTCCTGACTTTC. The chain uses TRBV7-3 and TRBJ2-6; a weak D match, TRBD1 (6 bases). CDR3 length: 18 amino acids. In germline, CDR1 is SGHTA, CDR2 FQGTGA. V dropped 5 bases and J dropped 2 bases, with 19 bases sitting between them. Together with reference TRBV7-3 and TRBJ2-6, the CDR3 gives the full variable domain: GAGVSQTPSNKVTEKGKYVELRCDPISGHTALYWYRQSLGQGPEFLIYFQGTGAADDSGLPNDRFFAVRPEGSVSTLKIQRTERGDSAVYLCASSPAQQGIPGANVLTFGAGSRLTVL.

This chain uses TRBV7-9 with TRBJ2-7; 8 nucleotides align to TRBD2. The germline V gene has CDR1 SEHNR and CDR2 FQNEAQ (reference sequence). The CDR3 sequence is 15 residues long. The V gene end was trimmed by 5 bases and the J gene end by 6 bases; junction bases not matched to a gene: 12. In DNA, the CDR3 is TGTGCCAGCAGCGGACAAGCGGGAGTATTTTCCGAGCAGTACTTC. It encodes CASSGQAGVFSEQYF.

V gene TRBV6-5 combines with J gene TRBJ2-7; the match to TRBD1 covers 7 bases. CDR3 length: 12 amino acids. Losses at the gene ends were 6 bases for V and 6 bases for J; bases not matched to a gene: 5. The germline V gene has CDR1 MNHEY and CDR2 SVGAGI. This chain's CDR3 is CASSVQGSEQYF. The CDR3 DNA follows: TGTGCCAGCAGCGTACAGGGGTCCGAGCAGTACTTC.

This sequence joins TRBV5-1 and TRBJ2-5; D unresolved. CDR1 is SGHRS, CDR2 YFSETQ, per germline. The germline V and J ends were trimmed by 4 bases and 5 bases, with 12 bases remaining between them. CDR3 length equals 13 residues. CDR3 amino acids: CASSLDSGETQYF. The DNA of the CDR3 is TGCGCCAGCAGCCTCGACTCTGGGGAGACCCAGTACTTC.

This sequence joins TRBV4-1 and TRBJ2-7, with 9 bases fitting TRBD2. J was trimmed by 2 bases and V by 0 bases; bases with no gene match: 5. The CDR3 is 16 amino acids. The germline gives CDR1 MGHRA, CDR2 YSYEKL. CDR3 region: CASSQELGGRAYEQYF. Here the CDR3 DNA reads TGCGCCAGCAGCCAAGAGCTCGGCGGGAGGGCCTACGAGCAGTACTTC.